This paragraph covers one TCR beta chain sequence. Its antigen target is currently unknown. There are no base qualities to consult, and no much larger clone falls within one base. The source of the sample is a study of T cells in localized non-small cell lung cancer (dated by TCRdb to the early 2020s). In terms of the full investigation: Comparing tumors with uninvolved tumor-adjacent lungs, the study looked at the T cell repertoires of hundreds of patients with early-stage NSCLC. The cohort comprised some 240 treatment-naïve NSCLC patients with resected, localized lung tumors. The mean age of the NSCLC patients was about 62 years, with 120 to 150 men and 95 to 110 women.

Two independent pathologists confirmed that the uninvolved adjacent lung, which was taken at least 2 cm from the tumor margin, was free of atypia. At diagnosis, tumor, uninvolved tumor-adjacent lung and peripheral blood were collected and then preserved as a mix of FFPE and fresh-frozen material. The junction carries 10 bases between V and J, which are trimmed by 5 bases and 6 bases respectively. Via the germline V gene (reference sequence), CDR1 is LNHDA and CDR2 SQIVND. The CDR3 covers 13 residues, taking in both the cysteine and the phenylalanine. The sequence is cut down to CDR3 DNA, 39 bases in frame from base 1. TCR beta CDR3 regions were sequenced from DNA using the immunoSEQ Assay. The study's processing was this. T cell density was computed as TCR beta template counts normalized to usable DNA estimated by amplifying housekeeping genes. Richness was estimated using the preseqR package, with extrapolation to 400,000 templates for PBMC samples and to 120,000 templates for tissue samples. Clonality was defined by subtracting Pielou's evenness from one. Differential abundance testing on productive amino-acid clonotypes, with a minimum total count of 5 and an alpha of 0.1, was used to identify tissue-enriched TCRs. The Jaccard Index and the Morisita Overlap Index were used to measure how much the repertoires overlapped between compartments. GLIPH grouped TCR beta CDR3s together with public tetramer-defined viral CDR3s, and a viral motif had to include at least three viral sequences and show V-gene enrichment. Not all clones reach the TCRdb copy of this immuneACCESS table, which keeps in-frame sequences only. Checked studies attribute under half of the gap to unresolved V genes and leave the rest unexplained. V, J and clone size are taken as reported in that table, and D and trimming were inferred from the DNA itself. Within this sample are several hundred clones, with around 17% of them counted one time only. The leading ten clones occupy roughly 14% of the sample.

Beyond this particular receptor, the publication reports: The highest T cell clonality was observed in uninvolved tumor-adjacent lung, where clonality exceeded that of tumor, suggesting that antigenic responses were more focused in uninvolved tumor-adjacent lung. Multi-region tumor sequencing was not performed, so intratumor heterogeneity could not be excluded. Because the study design was exploratory, TCR variables were selected using unadjusted p-values without false-discovery rate correction. Longer overall survival was associated with higher blood T cell density, whereas shorter survival was associated with higher adjacent-lung clonality. A median of roughly 50 of the top 100 tumor clones turned up in the paired uninvolved adjacent lung, and approximately 30 of those clones also ranked among the top 100 of that same adjacent lung.

The source is a male donor at least 60 years old with stage I lung adenocarcinoma. The sample was normal lung tissue next to the tumor, taken before any cancer treatment. Recombination connected TRBV19 to TRBJ2-2; confidence is insufficient to name the D gene. In nucleotides, the sequence is TGTGCCAGTAGTCCGGACGGCCCCGGGGAGCTGTTTTTT. Translation gives CASSPDGPGELFF.